This is a list of T cell receptor beta chains from one sample in a study of stem cell transplantation in POMP-related autoinflammatory disease. Measured with immunoSEQ multiplex PCR; TCRdb has only the in-frame clones, and not every one. In the table there are over 30,000 clones, 88% of which are singletons. The sequences come from CD4+ T cells from PBMCs, collected before stem cell transplantation. Receptor source: a human donor with POMP-related autoinflammation and immune dysregulation (PRAID). Each CDR3 is given with its conserved first and last residue. D genes are given only for firm matches. Size tells how often a clone was seen (once, few, many) or the class of an expanded clone, and some rows leave it out.

TRBV5-4	-	TRBD2	TRBJ2-7	TGTGCCAGCAGCTCCGGACTAGCGGTTTTAGGGGAGCAGTACTTC	CASSSGLAVLGEQYF
TRBV7-9	few	-	TRBJ1-3	TGTGCCAGCAGCCCACTCCGGGTCTACTCTGGAAACACCATATATTTT	CASSPLRVYSGNTIYF
TRBV7-9	-	-	TRBJ1-4	TGTGCCAGCAGTTTAAACAGGCTAGGAGGCGTTCATGAAAAACTGTTTTTT	CASSLNRLGGVHEKLFF
TRBV21-1	-	-	TRBJ1-1	TGTGCCAGCAGCAATTCTGGGCAGAACAACACTGAAGCTTTCTTT	CASSNSGQNNTEAFF
TRBV7-2	-	-	TRBJ2-5	TGTGCCAGCAGCTTAGCGGGGCGGGAGACCCAGTACTTC	CASSLAGRETQYF
TRBV7-9	-	-	TRBJ2-5	TGTGCCAGCAGCGACAGAGTGACTCAAGAGACCCAGTACTTC	CASSDRVTQETQYF
TRBV10-1	-	TRBD1	TRBJ2-7	TGCGCCAGCACTCCGACAGGGACACGCGTATTCGAGCAGTACTTC	CASTPTGTRVFEQYF
TRBV2	-	-	TRBJ2-6	TGTGCCAGCAGTGAGTGGGACTCTGGGGCCAACGTCCTGACTTTC	CASSEWDSGANVLTF
TRBV5-1	-	TRBD1	TRBJ1-1	TGCGCCAGCATGGAAAGTACTGGACAGGGGAACACTGAAGCTTTCTTT	CASMESTGQGNTEAFF
TRBV7-9	-	-	TRBJ1-3	TGTGCCAGCAGCTTGGGGGGCCTCTCTGGAAACACCATATATTTT	CASSLGGLSGNTIYF
TRBV4-1	-	-	TRBJ1-4	TGCGCCAGCAGCCAAGCGGGTTATACTAATGAAAAACTGTTTTTT	CASSQAGYTNEKLFF
TRBV9	-	TRBD2	TRBJ2-3	TGTGCCAGCAGCGTGGGGAGGGCCGGAGGCACAGATACGCAGTATTTT	CASSVGRAGGTDTQYF
TRBV25-1	-	-	TRBJ2-5	TGTGCCAGCAGTCCCGCAGGTTCCGGGGCCCAGTACTTC	CASSPAGSGAQYF